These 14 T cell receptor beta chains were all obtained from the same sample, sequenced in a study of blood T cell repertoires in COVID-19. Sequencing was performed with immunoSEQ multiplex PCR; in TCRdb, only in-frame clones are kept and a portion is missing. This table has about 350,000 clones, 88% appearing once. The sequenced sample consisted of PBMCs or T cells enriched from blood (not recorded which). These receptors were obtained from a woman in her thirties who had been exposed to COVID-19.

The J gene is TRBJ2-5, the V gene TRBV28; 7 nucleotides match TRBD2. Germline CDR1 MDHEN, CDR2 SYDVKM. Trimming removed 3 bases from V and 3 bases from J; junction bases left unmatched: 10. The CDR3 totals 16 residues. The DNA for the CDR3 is TGTGCCAGCAGTTTTTGGGGGAGGGCGGAGAAAGAGACCCAGTACTTC. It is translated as CASSFWGRAEKETQYF.

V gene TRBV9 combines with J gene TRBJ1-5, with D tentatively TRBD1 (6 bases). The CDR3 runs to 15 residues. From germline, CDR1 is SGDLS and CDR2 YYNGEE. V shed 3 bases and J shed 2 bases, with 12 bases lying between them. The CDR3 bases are TGTGCCAGCAGCGCATCAGGGGATCGCAATCAGCCCCAGCATTTT. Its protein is CASSASGDRNQPQHF. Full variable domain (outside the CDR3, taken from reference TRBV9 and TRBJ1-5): DSGVTQTPKHLITATGQRVTLRCSPRSGDLSVYWYQQSLDQGLQFLIQYYNGEERAKGNILERFSAQQFPDLHSELNLSSLELGDSALYFCASSASGDRNQPQHFGDGTRLSIL.

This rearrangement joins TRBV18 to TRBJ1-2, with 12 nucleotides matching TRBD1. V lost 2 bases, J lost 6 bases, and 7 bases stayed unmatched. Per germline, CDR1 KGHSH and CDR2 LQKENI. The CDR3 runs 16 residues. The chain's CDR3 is CASSPNRDRGLDGYTF. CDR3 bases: TGTGCCAGCTCACCAAATAGGGACAGGGGGCTTGATGGCTACACCTTC.

The DNA for the CDR3 is TGTGCCTGGAGTGTTACTAGCGGGAAGGATACGCAGTATTTT. This translates into CAWSVTSGKDTQYF. The chain is built from TRBV30 and TRBJ2-3; 10 nucleotides line up with TRBD2. V lost 0 bases, J lost 6 bases, and 3 bases stayed unmatched. The CDR3 covers 14 residues. The germline gives CDR1 GTSNPN, CDR2 SVGIG (reference sequence).

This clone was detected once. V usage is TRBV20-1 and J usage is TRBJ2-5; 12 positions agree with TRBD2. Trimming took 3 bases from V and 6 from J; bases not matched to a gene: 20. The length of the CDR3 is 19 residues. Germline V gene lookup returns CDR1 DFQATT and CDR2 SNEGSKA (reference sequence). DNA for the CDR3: TGCAGTGCTAGTACACAGGGGGCTAGCGGGAGGGGGCGGAGGAAGACCCAGTACTTC. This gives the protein CSASTQGASGRGRRKTQYF.

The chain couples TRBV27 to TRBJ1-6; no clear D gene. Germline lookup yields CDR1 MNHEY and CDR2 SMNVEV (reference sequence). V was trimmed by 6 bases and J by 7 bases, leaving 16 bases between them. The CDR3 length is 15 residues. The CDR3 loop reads CASRGSRSSNSPLHF. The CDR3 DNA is TGTGCCAGCAGGGGCTCCCGCTCCTCAAATTCACCCCTCCACTTT.

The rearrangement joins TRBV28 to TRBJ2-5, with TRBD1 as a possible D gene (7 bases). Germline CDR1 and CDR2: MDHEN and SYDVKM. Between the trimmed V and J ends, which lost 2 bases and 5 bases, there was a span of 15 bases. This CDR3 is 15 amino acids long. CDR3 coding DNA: TGTGCCAGCAGTTTAGCCGAGGGGGCGGGGGAGACCCAGTACTTC. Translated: CASSLAEGAGETQYF. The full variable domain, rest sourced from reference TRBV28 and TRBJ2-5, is DVKVTQSSRYLVKRTGEKVFLECVQDMDHENMFWYRQDPGLGLRLIYFSYDVKMKEKGDIPEGYSVSREKKERFSLILESASTNQTSMYLCASSLAEGAGETQYFGPGTRLLVL.

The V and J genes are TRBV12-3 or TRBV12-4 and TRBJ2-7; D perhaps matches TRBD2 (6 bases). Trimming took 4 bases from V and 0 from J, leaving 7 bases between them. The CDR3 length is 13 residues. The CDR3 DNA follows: TGTGCCAGCAGTTACGGGAGCTCCTACGAGCAGTACTTC. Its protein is CASSYGSSYEQYF.

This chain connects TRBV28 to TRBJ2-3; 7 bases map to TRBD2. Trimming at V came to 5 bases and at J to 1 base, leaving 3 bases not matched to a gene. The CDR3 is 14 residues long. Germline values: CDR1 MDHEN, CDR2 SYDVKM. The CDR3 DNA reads TGTGCCAGCAGTCCTAGCGGCCGCACAGATACGCAGTATTTT. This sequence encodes CASSPSGRTDTQYF.

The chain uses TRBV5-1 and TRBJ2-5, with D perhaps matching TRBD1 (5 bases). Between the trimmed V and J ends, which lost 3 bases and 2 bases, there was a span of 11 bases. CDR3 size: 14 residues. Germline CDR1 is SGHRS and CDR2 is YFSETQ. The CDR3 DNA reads TGCGCCAGCAGCTCTTGGACAAAGCAAGAGACCCAGTACTTC. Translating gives CASSSWTKQETQYF. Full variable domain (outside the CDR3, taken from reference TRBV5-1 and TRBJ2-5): KAGVTQTPRYLIKTRGQQVTLSCSPISGHRSVSWYQQTPGQGLQFLFEYFSETQRNKGNFPGRFSGRQFSNSRSEMNVSTLELGDSALYLCASSSWTKQETQYFGPGTRLLVL.

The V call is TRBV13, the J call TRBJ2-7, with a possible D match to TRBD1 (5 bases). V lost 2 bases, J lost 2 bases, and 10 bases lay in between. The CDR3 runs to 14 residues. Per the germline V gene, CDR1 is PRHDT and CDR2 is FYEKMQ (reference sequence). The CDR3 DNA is TGTGCCAGCAGCTTAAGACAGTTGGCCTACGAGCAGTACTTC. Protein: CASSLRQLAYEQYF.

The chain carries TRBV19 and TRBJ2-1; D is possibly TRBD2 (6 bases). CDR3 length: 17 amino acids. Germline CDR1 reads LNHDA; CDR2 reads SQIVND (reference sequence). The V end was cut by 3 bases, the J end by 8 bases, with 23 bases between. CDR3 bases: TGTGCCAGTAGTATCGGGTCGGGGGTTAGGTTATCGGATGAGCAGTTCTTC. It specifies CASSIGSGVRLSDEQFF.

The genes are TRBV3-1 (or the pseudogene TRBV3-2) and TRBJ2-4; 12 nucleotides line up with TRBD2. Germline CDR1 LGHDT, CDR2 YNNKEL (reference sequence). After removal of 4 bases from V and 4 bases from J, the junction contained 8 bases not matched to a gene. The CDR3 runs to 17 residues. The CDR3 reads CASSPLALAGGKNIQYF. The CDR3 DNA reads TGTGCCAGCAGCCCCTTGGCACTAGCGGGAGGTAAAAACATTCAGTACTTC.

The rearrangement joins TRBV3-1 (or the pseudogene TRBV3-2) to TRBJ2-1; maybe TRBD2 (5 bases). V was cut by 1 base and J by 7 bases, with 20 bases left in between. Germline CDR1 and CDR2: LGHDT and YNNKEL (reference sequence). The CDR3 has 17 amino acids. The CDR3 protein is CASSQAQVSGPWNEQFF. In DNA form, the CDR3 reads TGTGCCAGCAGCCAAGCCCAGGTAAGCGGTCCATGGAATGAGCAGTTCTTC.